The 25 T cell receptor beta chains below all came from one sample that was sequenced in a study of OX40 agonist ivuxolimab in advanced cancers. The table came from immunoSEQ multiplex PCR; TCRdb's copy has only in-frame clones and leaves some out. Here the sample spans tens of thousands of clones, about 86% being singletons. Sequenced material: CD4+ or CD8+ T cells sorted from blood, taken in a trial of the OX40 agonist ivuxolimab. The source of these receptors is an adult with an advanced solid tumor such as melanoma, head and neck, liver or kidney cancer.

J is TRBJ2-3 and V is TRBV6-1; D unresolved. The CDR3 is 17 residues long. The V end lost 2 bases, the J end lost 5 bases, and 20 bases lay between the germline ends. Germline-derived CDR1 and CDR2 are MNHNS and SASEGT. CDR3 nucleotide sequence: TGTGCCAGCAGTGAACTAGTGGGCGCTGGAGATTTAGATACGCAGTATTTT. This translates into CASSELVGAGDLDTQYF.

The J gene is TRBJ2-3, the V gene TRBV28; 12 bases map to TRBD2. V was clipped by 6 bases and J by 2 bases; unmatched bases: 6. Germline V gives CDR1 MDHEN, CDR2 SYDVKM. The CDR3 loop spans 16 amino acids. For the CDR3, the DNA is TGTGCCAGCAGAGCACTAGCGGGAGGTCACACAGATACGCAGTATTTT. It translates to CASRALAGGHTDTQYF.

The chain is built from TRBV5-1 and TRBJ1-1; no reliable D call. The V end was cut by 2 bases, the J end by 2 bases, with 7 bases between. The CDR3 extends over 13 amino acids. Germline V gene data show CDR1 as SGHRS and CDR2 as YFSETQ. The CDR3 loop is CASSLAFNTEAFF. For the CDR3, the DNA is TGCGCCAGCAGCTTAGCCTTCAACACTGAAGCTTTCTTT.

This clone was observed a single time. J is TRBJ2-1 and V is TRBV29-1; no clear D. Trimming removed 2 bases at V and 5 bases at J, with 10 bases between. Germline CDR1 SQVTM, CDR2 ANQGSEA. The CDR3 runs to 13 residues. The chain's CDR3 is CSVESGVHNEQFF. The CDR3 region has the DNA TGCAGCGTTGAATCTGGGGTACACAATGAGCAGTTCTTC.

The V and J genes are TRBV28 and TRBJ1-3; D gene unclear. The CDR3 is 18 residues long. The germline V gene has CDR1 MDHEN and CDR2 SYDVKM. Between the trimmed V and J ends, which lost 6 bases and 2 bases, there was a span of 23 bases. The CDR3 DNA reads TGTGCCAGCAGAACATCCCGGGCCGGTCGAAAGCCTGGAAACACCATATATTTT. Protein sequence: CASRTSRAGRKPGNTIYF. The full variable domain, its missing parts supplied by reference TRBV28 and TRBJ1-3, is DVKVTQSSRYLVKRTGEKVFLECVQDMDHENMFWYRQDPGLGLRLIYFSYDVKMKEKGDIPEGYSVSREKKERFSLILESASTNQTSMYLCASRTSRAGRKPGNTIYFGEGSWLTVV.

V and J are TRBV29-1 and TRBJ2-7; D perhaps matches TRBD2 (5 bases). Germline CDR1 SQVTM, CDR2 ANQGSEA. The CDR3 has 13 residues. Trimming left V 0 bases short and J 5 bases short, with 11 bases between. The CDR3 is CSVEDRGTDEQYF. DNA of the CDR3: TGCAGCGTTGAAGATCGGGGAACGGACGAGCAGTACTTC.

V is TRBV6-6 and J is TRBJ2-1; TRBD1 might be the D (6 bases). This CDR3 comprises 15 residues. The germline CDR1 and CDR2 sequences are MNHNY and SVGAGI (reference sequence). V lost 8 bases and J lost 5, with 19 bases in between. The CDR3 DNA sequence: TGTGCCAGCGGGGGCAAGGGGGAGACGGACAATGAGCAGTTCTTC. The encoded protein is CASGGKGETDNEQFF.

In regard to this clone: At one boundary the junction diverges from the germline segment, which might be a read error. This sample also contains other DNA sequences that code for the same CDR3. The rearrangement uses TRBV15 and TRBJ1-4; TRBD1 is a possible D gene (5 bases). There are 14 residues in the CDR3. CDR1 LNHNV and CDR2 YYDKDF come from the germline V gene (reference sequence). The chain's CDR3 is CATRSPERGEKLFF. The CDR3, as DNA: TGTGCCACCAGGTCCCCGGAGCGGGGCGAAAAACTATTTTTT.

V is TRBV4-1 and J is TRBJ2-3; 10 nucleotides match TRBD2. CDR1 MGHRA and CDR2 YSYEKL come from the germline V gene. Losses at the gene ends were 6 bases for V and 4 bases for J; bases not matched to a gene: 7. This CDR3 contains 15 residues. In DNA form, the CDR3 reads TGCGCCAGCAGTCCTAGCGGGGGCCCCGCAGATACGCAGTATTTT. Translated: CASSPSGGPADTQYF.

V and J are TRBV21-1 and TRBJ2-7; TRBD2 is taken as the D call from the table, unchecked against the DNA. TRBV21-1 is designated a pseudogene. The CDR3 runs 17 residues. CDR3 in DNA: TGTGCCAGCATCCGGGGGGCCTGGGATCCTCGGGTCTACGAGCAGTACGTC. This codes for CASIRGAWDPRVYEQYV.

CDR3 protein: CASSIGGGYEKLFF. CDR3 DNA sequence: TGTGCCAGTAGTATAGGCGGGGGATATGAAAAACTGTTTTTT. The rearrangement uses TRBV19 and TRBJ1-4; tentative D call: TRBD1 (5 bases). V shed 1 base and J shed 6 bases, with 9 bases lying between them. Germline V gene sequence: CDR1 LNHDA, CDR2 SQIVND (reference sequence). CDR3 length: 14 residues.

The J gene is TRBJ1-2, the V gene TRBV5-1; D is ambiguous. The CDR3 covers 13 residues. The V gene lost 3 bases and the J gene lost 4 bases, with 10 bases spanning the gap. Germline V lookup: CDR1 SGHRS, CDR2 YFSETQ. The CDR3 nucleotides are TGCGCCAGCAGCTCTCCCGTCTCCTATGGCTACACCTTC. This translates into CASSSPVSYGYTF.

The V gene is TRBV5-1, the J gene TRBJ2-7, with unresolved D. This CDR3 has 15 amino acids. Trimming took off 1 base at V and 8 bases at J, with 19 bases between the two ends. Germline V gene lookup returns CDR1 SGHRS and CDR2 YFSETQ. CDR3 region: CASSLNGVLSRQQYV. As DNA, the CDR3 is TGCGCCAGCAGCTTGAATGGGGTCCTTTCTCGGCAGCAGTACGTC.

J is TRBJ2-6 and V is TRBV7-6, with TRBD2 matching 7 bases. J lost 3 bases, V lost 0 bases, and 8 bases had no gene match. Looked up from germline, CDR1 is SGHVS and CDR2 is FNYEAQ. The CDR3 extends over 18 amino acids. In DNA form, the CDR3 reads TGTGCCAGCAGCTTAGCGCCAGCGGGAAGGGATGGGGCCAACGTCCTGACTTTC. Translated: CASSLAPAGRDGANVLTF.

The chain recombines TRBV7-9 with TRBJ2-7; 7 nucleotides align to TRBD1. Trimming removed 4 bases from V and 0 bases from J; junction bases left unmatched: 9. The CDR3 length is 16 residues. Germline assignment: CDR1 SEHNR and CDR2 FQNEAQ (reference sequence). The CDR3 region has the DNA TGTGCCAGCAGCTCATGGACAGGAAGGAGCTCCTACGAGCAGTACGTC. Its protein product is CASSSWTGRSSYEQYV.

This chain uses TRBV7-9 with TRBJ2-3; 8 positions match TRBD1. V was pared by 1 base and J by 6 bases, with 3 bases of the junction left unmatched. The CDR3 is 14 amino acids. Germline V gene sequence: CDR1 SEHNR, CDR2 FQNEAQ (reference sequence). CDR3 sequence: CASSLGQGADTQYF. As DNA, the CDR3 is TGTGCCAGCAGCTTAGGTCAGGGGGCCGATACGCAGTATTTT.

The rearrangement links TRBV27 to TRBJ2-1; D perhaps matches TRBD1 (6 bases). The CDR3 loop spans 15 amino acids. CDR1 is MNHEY and CDR2 is SMNVEV in the germline V gene (reference sequence). Between the trimmed V and J ends, which lost 2 bases and 3 bases, there was a span of 11 bases. The chain's CDR3 is CASSLLGGNYNEQFF. For the CDR3, the DNA is TGTGCCAGCAGTTTACTTGGGGGCAACTACAATGAGCAGTTCTTC.

This clone appeared many times. The genes are TRBV9 and TRBJ2-2; 7 bases are a match to TRBD1. This CDR3 comprises 16 residues. With V trimmed by 3 bases and J by 2 bases, 7 bases remained unmatched. CDR1 is SGDLS, CDR2 YYNGEE, per germline. The CDR3 loop reads CASSAMTGSNTGELFF. The CDR3 nucleotides are TGTGCCAGCAGCGCGATGACAGGGTCCAACACCGGGGAGCTGTTTTTT.

The chain uses TRBV27 and TRBJ2-3; 8 nucleotides match TRBD1. This CDR3 contains 14 residues. Looked up from germline, CDR1 is MNHEY and CDR2 is SMNVEV (reference sequence). Trimming cost V 7 bases and J 0 bases; bases outside gene matches: 3. The CDR3 DNA sequence: TGTGCCAGCACCTGGGACAGGAGCACAGATACGCAGTATTTT. Amino acids: CASTWDRSTDTQYF.

This chain joins TRBV5-4 and TRBJ2-1, with D perhaps TRBD1 (6 bases). The CDR3 spans 11 residues. Germline lookup yields CDR1 SGHNT and CDR2 YYREEE (reference sequence). Trimming shortened V by 4 bases and J by 7 bases, and 6 bases separated the two germline ends. In nucleotides, the CDR3 is TGTGCCAGCAGCCAGGGGAATGAGCAGTTCTTC. Protein product: CASSQGNEQFF.

The chain links TRBV9 to TRBJ2-1; 7 nucleotides match TRBD2. The CDR3 is 17 residues long. J lost 0 bases, V lost 3 bases, and 9 bases had no gene match. Germline CDR1 reads SGDLS; CDR2 reads YYNGEE. The CDR3 DNA follows: TGTGCCAGCAGCGCACAGCGGGCGGGAGACTCCTACAATGAGCAGTTCTTC. Translating it yields CASSAQRAGDSYNEQFF.

The rearrangement joins TRBV2 to TRBJ2-5; TRBD2 matches at 11 bases. Germline values: CDR1 SNHLY, CDR2 FYNNEI. The ends lost 4 bases at V and 1 base at J; junction bases unmatched: 8. The CDR3 runs to 17 residues. The CDR3: CASSAPGLAARQETQYF. The CDR3 DNA is TGTGCCAGCAGTGCACCGGGACTAGCGGCACGCCAAGAGACCCAGTACTTC.

This clone is labeled as large. The chain uses TRBV7-8 and TRBJ1-5, with D perhaps TRBD1 (6 bases). Germline CDR1 SGHVS, CDR2 FQNEAQ. V was pared by 5 bases and J by 0 bases, with 14 bases between. The CDR3 has 16 residues. CDR3 in DNA: TGTGCCAGCAGCACCTGGGGGCTTCTTAGCAATCAGCCCCAGCATTTT. It codes for CASSTWGLLSNQPQHF.

This chain joins TRBV7-6 and TRBJ2-7; 7 bases map to TRBD1. The CDR3 contains 15 residues. Germline CDR1 SGHVS, CDR2 FNYEAQ. V lost 1 base, J lost 6 bases, and 9 bases stayed unmatched. The CDR3 loop is CASSLEGDRAGEQYF. The CDR3 DNA sequence: TGTGCCAGCAGCTTAGAAGGTGACAGGGCGGGCGAGCAGTACTTC.

This clone was observed once. The rearrangement joins TRBV19 to TRBJ2-1; the match to TRBD1 covers 7 bases. Germline trimming cut 2 bases from V and 4 bases from J; bases unmatched to any gene: 11. Per the germline V gene, CDR1 is LNHDA and CDR2 is SQIVND (reference sequence). There are 17 residues in the CDR3. CDR3 DNA sequence: TGTGCCAGTAGTATATACCCCTTCTCGACAGGGTACAATGAGCAGTTCTTC. Translated, it gives CASSIYPFSTGYNEQFF.